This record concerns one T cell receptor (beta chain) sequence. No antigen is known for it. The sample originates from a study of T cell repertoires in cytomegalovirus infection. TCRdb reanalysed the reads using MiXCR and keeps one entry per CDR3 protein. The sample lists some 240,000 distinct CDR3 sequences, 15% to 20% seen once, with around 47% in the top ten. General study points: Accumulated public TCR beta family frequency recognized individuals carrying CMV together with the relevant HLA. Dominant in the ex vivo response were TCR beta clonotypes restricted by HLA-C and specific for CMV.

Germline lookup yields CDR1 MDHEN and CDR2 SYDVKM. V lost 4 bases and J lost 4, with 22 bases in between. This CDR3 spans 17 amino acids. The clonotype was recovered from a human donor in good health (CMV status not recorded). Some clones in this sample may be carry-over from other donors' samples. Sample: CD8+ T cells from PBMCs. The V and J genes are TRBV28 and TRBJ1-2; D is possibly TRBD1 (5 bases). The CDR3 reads CASSSRDGGAQAYGYTF. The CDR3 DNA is TGTGCCAGCAGTTCCCGGGACGGTGGGGCGCAAGCCTATGGCTACACCTTC.